This section outlines one TCR beta chain sequence together with its context. Measured with immunoSEQ multiplex PCR; TCRdb has only the in-frame clones, and not every one. The data hold about 22,000 clones, with around 85% observed a single time. The data derive from a study of T cell changes during pregnancy in multiple sclerosis. V gave up 0 bases and J gave up 1 base; unmatched junction bases: 0. The CDR3 length is 15 residues. Germline CDR1 and CDR2: SEHNR and FQNEAQ (reference sequence). The sample in question was CD8+ T cells from peripheral blood mononuclear cells, obtained before pregnancy. The receptor comes from a female donor with multiple sclerosis, enrolled in a pregnancy study. The chain recombines TRBV7-9 with TRBJ1-1, with TRBD1 matching over 9 bases. Here the CDR3 DNA reads TGTGCCAGCAGCTTAGCGGGACAGGGGAACACTGAAGCTTTCTTT. Translated, it gives CASSLAGQGNTEAFF.